This T cell receptor (beta chain) was retrieved from a study of CD8 T cells in ankylosing spondylitis. Study observations and caveats: What seemed typical of ankylosing spondylitis blood was a TCR beta motif built from about eight highly homologous variants.

The CDR3 extends over 15 amino acids. J lost 7 bases, V lost 4 bases, and 12 bases had no gene match. CDR1 and CDR2 (germline): LNHNV, YYDKDF (reference sequence). This clonotype appeared many times. Its antigen is still unknown. TCRdb used MiXCR to reprocess the 5' RACE reads, holding one entry per CDR3 protein. This table has 230,000 or so distinct CDR3 sequences, 15% to 20% appearing once. The sequence derives from a male donor with ankylosing spondylitis or in good health (not recorded which). The V call is TRBV15, the J call TRBJ2-7, with 8 nucleotides matching TRBD2. Sequencing was carried out using blood, either unsorted or a sorted T cell fraction (not recorded which). CDR3 coding DNA: TGTGCCACCAGCAAAGAGCGGGAGCCAAAAGGGGAGCAGTACTTC. Translated: CATSKEREPKGEQYF. Looking up the rest from reference TRBV15 and TRBJ2-7 gives the full variable domain: DAMVIQNPRYQVTQFGKPVTLSCSQTLNHNVMYWYQQKSSQAPKLLFHYYDKDFNNEADTPDNFQSRRPNTSFCFLDIRSPGLGDTAMYLCATSKEREPKGEQYFGPGTRLTVT.